This T cell receptor (beta chain) came from a study of blood T cells in healthy people across ages. J lost 3 bases, V lost 10 bases, and 27 bases had no gene match. This CDR3 is built from 20 residues. Looked up from germline, CDR1 is MDHEN and CDR2 is SYDVKM. Using a J-beta primer mix together with a sample-barcoded 5' primer, a second PCR was run for roughly 7 to 11 cycles. TCRdb reanalysed the 5' RACE reads using MiXCR and keeps one entry per CDR3 protein. The repertoire holds almost 1 million distinct CDR3 sequences, approximately 50% seen once, with about a fifth in the top ten. Per sample, at least 5.5 micrograms of total RNA were extracted.

The rearrangement joins TRBV28 to TRBJ2-7; 10 bases map to TRBD2. The receptor's source is a woman between 55 and 75 years old in good health. Sequencing input: blood. CDR3 nucleotides: TGTGCCAACAGCCCACTCCGGAGGGCTAGCGGGAGAGTTAGGGTCTACGAGCAGTACTTC. This encodes CANSPLRRASGRVRVYEQYF.